This T cell receptor (beta chain) emerged from a study of regulatory T cells in long-lasting Graves disease. This clonotype was observed many times. CDR1 MDHEN and CDR2 SYDVKM come from the germline V gene. J gave up 5 bases and V 3 bases, and 3 bases lay outside the gene matches. This CDR3 is built from 15 residues. Libraries of TCR beta came from iRepertoire HTBI primers plus Arm-PCR of CDR3 regions. TCRdb fed the multiplex PCR reads into MiXCR, producing one record per CDR3 protein. The sample carries a few hundred thousand distinct CDR3 sequences, approximately 10% recorded once. Specified time point: newly diagnosed GD, antithyroid drugs for less than 3 months. The authors made the TCR library using RNA they extracted from PBMCs. The data were also submitted as part of a second study, on T cells in Graves' hyperthyroidism and ophthalmopathy. This second study says: The blood repertoire included most of the expanded thyroid clonotypes above 0.001. In validation, the model predicted ophthalmopathy. These predictions came a median roughly six months before onset.

The source was peripheral blood mononuclear cells (PBMCs), collected at new diagnosis, from a patient treated with antithyroid drugs. The receptor comes from a woman in her late teens or twenties with Graves disease. The chain is built from TRBV28 and TRBJ2-5, with TRBD2 identical over 13 bases. This chain's CDR3 is CASSLGLAGRETQYF. CDR3 sequence (DNA): TGTGCCAGCAGTTTGGGACTAGCGGGGAGGGAGACCCAGTACTTC. Drawing the rest from reference TRBV28 and TRBJ2-5, the complete variable domain is DVKVTQSSRYLVKRTGEKVFLECVQDMDHENMFWYRQDPGLGLRLIYFSYDVKMKEKGDIPEGYSVSREKKERFSLILESASTNQTSMYLCASSLGLAGRETQYFGPGTRLLVL.